Following are 8 T cell receptor beta chains from one sample sequenced in a study of coeliac disease. Clones were sequenced by immunoSEQ multiplex PCR, and TCRdb holds only the in-frame ones, with some missing. The sample consists of a few thousand clones, 69% of them appearing once. The sample taken for sequencing was lymphocytes from the gut lamina propria. The receptors stem from a woman aged 35 to 49.

The genes are TRBV27 and TRBJ2-1; 7 bases agree with TRBD2. The CDR3 length is 15 residues. CDR1 and CDR2 (germline): MNHEY, SMNVEV (reference sequence). V shed 7 bases, J shed 5 bases, and the junction held 11 bases outside the gene matches. CDR3 sequence (DNA): TGTGCCAGCAACTCGACTAGCCGGAAAAACAATGAGCAGTTCTTC. This sequence encodes CASNSTSRKNNEQFF.

In this sample, this clone turned up a few times. The chain employs TRBV15 and TRBJ1-2; 8 bases map to TRBD1. Per germline, CDR1 LNHNV and CDR2 YYDKDF (reference sequence). J lost 5 bases, V lost 1 base, and 6 bases had no gene match. The CDR3 sequence is 15 residues long. CDR3 sequence (DNA): TGTGCCACCAGCAGAGGCGGGACAGGAGGGTATGGCTACACCTTC. Its translation is CATSRGGTGGYGYTF. The complete variable domain, with remaining parts taken from reference TRBV15 and TRBJ1-2, reads DAMVIQNPRYQVTQFGKPVTLSCSQTLNHNVMYWYQQKSSQAPKLLFHYYDKDFNNEADTPDNFQSRRPNTSFCFLDIRSPGLGDTAMYLCATSRGGTGGYGYTFGSGTRLTVV.

This rearrangement joins TRBV5-6 to TRBJ2-1; tentative D call: TRBD2 (6 bases). V lost 7 bases and J 9 bases, leaving 17 bases between the germline ends. The CDR3 is 13 residues long. Germline loops: CDR1 SGHDT, CDR2 YYEEEE. The CDR3 bases are TGTGCCAGCCTCCGGGGGTCCATGATTGAGCAGTTCTTC. Translated: CASLRGSMIEQFF.

This clone was found once. The chain has TRBV6-6 and TRBJ1-2, with 10 bases identical to TRBD1. From germline, CDR1 is MNHNY and CDR2 SVGAGI (reference sequence). The ends lost 4 bases at V and 2 bases at J; junction bases unmatched: 7. There are 16 residues in the CDR3. The chain's CDR3 is CASSSGTGAINYGYTF. The CDR3 DNA follows: TGTGCCAGCAGTTCCGGGACAGGGGCCATCAACTATGGCTACACCTTC.

The chain is built from TRBV29-1 and TRBJ1-2; D might be TRBD1 (5 bases). Trimming shortened V by 1 base and J by 8 bases, and 14 bases separated the two germline ends. Germline V gene data show CDR1 as SQVTM and CDR2 as ANQGSEA. The CDR3 is made up of 13 amino acids. The CDR3 reads CSVEGRGGVGYTF. CDR3 coding DNA: TGCAGCGTTGAAGGGCGGGGGGGGGTCGGCTACACCTTC.

The chain couples TRBV9 to TRBJ1-1; 8 positions agree with TRBD1. In germline, CDR1 is SGDLS, CDR2 YYNGEE. The CDR3 consists of 13 residues. V lost 0 bases to trimming and J lost 11 bases; unmatched junction nucleotides: 6. The CDR3 is CASSVEDRDEAFF. The CDR3 DNA follows: TGTGCCAGCAGCGTAGAGGACAGGGATGAGGCTTTCTTT.

The chain links TRBV7-9 to TRBJ1-1; D ambiguous. CDR1 and CDR2 from the germline V gene are SEHNR and FQNEAQ (reference sequence). The CDR3 contains 15 residues. V was clipped by 1 base and J by 7 bases, with 16 bases between them. For the CDR3, the DNA is TGTGCCAGCAGCTTAGACCTCGCAGGTCCTATTGAAGCTTTCTTT. It is translated as CASSLDLAGPIEAFF.

This clone was recorded once. The chain is built from TRBV7-9 and TRBJ1-2; 9 positions match TRBD1. Looked up from germline, CDR1 is SEHNR and CDR2 is FQNEAQ (reference sequence). The V and J ends lost 3 bases and 2 bases, in that order; junction bases with no gene match: 1. CDR3 length: 14 amino acids. CDR3 sequence (DNA): TGTGCCAGCAGCTTTGGGACAGGGAACTATGGCTACACCTTC. The encoded protein is CASSFGTGNYGYTF. The complete variable domain, with remaining parts taken from reference TRBV7-9 and TRBJ1-2, reads DTGVSQNPRHKITKRGQNVTFRCDPISEHNRLYWYRQTLGQGPEFLTYFQNEAQLEKSRLLSDRFSAERPKGSFSTLEIQRTEQGDSAMYLCASSFGTGNYGYTFGSGTRLTVV.